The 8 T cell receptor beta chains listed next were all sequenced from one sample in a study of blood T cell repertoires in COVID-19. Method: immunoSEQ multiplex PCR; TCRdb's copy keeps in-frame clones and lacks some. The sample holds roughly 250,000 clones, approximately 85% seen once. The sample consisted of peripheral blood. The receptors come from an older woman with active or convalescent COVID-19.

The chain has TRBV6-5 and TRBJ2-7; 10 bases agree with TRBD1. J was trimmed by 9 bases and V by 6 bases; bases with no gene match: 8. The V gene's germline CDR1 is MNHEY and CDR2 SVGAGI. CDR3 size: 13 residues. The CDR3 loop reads CASRTGTGDGQYF. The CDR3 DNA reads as TGTGCCAGCAGAACCGGGACAGGGGATGGGCAGTACTTC.

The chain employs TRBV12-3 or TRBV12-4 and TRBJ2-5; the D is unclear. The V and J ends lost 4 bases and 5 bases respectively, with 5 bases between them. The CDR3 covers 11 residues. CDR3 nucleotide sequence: TGTGCCAGCAGTTCCGGGGAGACCCAGTACTTC. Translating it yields CASSSGETQYF.

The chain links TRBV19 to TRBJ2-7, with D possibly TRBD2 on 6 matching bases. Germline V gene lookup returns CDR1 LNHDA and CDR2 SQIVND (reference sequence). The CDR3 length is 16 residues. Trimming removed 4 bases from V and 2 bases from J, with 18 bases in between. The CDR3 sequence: CASSKGSGPQPYEQYF. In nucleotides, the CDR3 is TGTGCCAGTAGTAAGGGGAGCGGGCCACAACCCTACGAGCAGTACTTC.

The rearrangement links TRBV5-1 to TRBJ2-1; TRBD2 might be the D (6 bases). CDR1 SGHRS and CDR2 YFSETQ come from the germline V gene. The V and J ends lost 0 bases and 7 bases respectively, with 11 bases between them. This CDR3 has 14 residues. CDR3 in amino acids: CASSLAAGRNEQFF. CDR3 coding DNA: TGCGCCAGCAGCTTGGCGGCGGGGAGGAATGAGCAGTTCTTC. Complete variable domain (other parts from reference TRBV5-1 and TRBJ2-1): KAGVTQTPRYLIKTRGQQVTLSCSPISGHRSVSWYQQTPGQGLQFLFEYFSETQRNKGNFPGRFSGRQFSNSRSEMNVSTLELGDSALYLCASSLAAGRNEQFFGPGTRLTVL.

CDR3 DNA sequence: TGTGCCAGCAGCCAAGATCAGGGTAGGGCGCTTGCTTCACAAGAGACCCAGTACTTC. It is translated as CASSQDQGRALASQETQYF. The V call is TRBV3-1 (or the pseudogene TRBV3-2), the J call TRBJ2-5; the D gene is possibly TRBD1 (5 bases). The CDR3 covers 19 residues. The ends were cut back, 0 bases at V and 2 bases at J, with 22 bases in the middle. From germline, CDR1 is LGHDT and CDR2 YNNKEL (reference sequence).

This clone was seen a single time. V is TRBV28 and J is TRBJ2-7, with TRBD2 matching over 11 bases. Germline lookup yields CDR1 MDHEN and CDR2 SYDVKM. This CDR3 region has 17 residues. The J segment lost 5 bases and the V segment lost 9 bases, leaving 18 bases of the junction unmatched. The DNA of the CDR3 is TGTGCCAGTACACAACCTAGAATAGCGGGGGGGCCTCACGAGCAGTACTTC. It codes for CASTQPRIAGGPHEQYF.

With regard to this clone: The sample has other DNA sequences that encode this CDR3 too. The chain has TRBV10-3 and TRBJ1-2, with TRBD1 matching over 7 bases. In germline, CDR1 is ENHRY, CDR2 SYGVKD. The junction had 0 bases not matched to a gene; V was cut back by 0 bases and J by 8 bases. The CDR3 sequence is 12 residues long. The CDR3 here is CAISESDRGYTF. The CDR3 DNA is TGTGCCATCAGTGAGTCGGACAGGGGCTACACCTTC.

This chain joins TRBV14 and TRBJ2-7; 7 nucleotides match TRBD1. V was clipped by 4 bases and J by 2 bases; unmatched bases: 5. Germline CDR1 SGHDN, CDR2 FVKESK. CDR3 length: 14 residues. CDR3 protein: CASSPRGPTYEQYF. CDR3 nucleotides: TGTGCCAGCAGCCCGAGGGGGCCCACCTACGAGCAGTACTTC.